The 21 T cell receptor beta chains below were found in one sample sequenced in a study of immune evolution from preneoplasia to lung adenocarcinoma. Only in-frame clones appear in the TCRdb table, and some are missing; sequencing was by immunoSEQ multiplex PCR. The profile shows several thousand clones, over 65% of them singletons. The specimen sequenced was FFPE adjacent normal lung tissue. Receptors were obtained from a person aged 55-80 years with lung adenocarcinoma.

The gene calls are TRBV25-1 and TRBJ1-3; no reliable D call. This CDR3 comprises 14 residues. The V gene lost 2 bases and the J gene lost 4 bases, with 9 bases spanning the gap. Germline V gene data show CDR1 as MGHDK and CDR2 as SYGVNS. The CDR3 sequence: CASSEERSGNTIYF. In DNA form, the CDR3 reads TGTGCCAGCAGTGAAGAGCGCTCCGGAAACACCATATATTTT.

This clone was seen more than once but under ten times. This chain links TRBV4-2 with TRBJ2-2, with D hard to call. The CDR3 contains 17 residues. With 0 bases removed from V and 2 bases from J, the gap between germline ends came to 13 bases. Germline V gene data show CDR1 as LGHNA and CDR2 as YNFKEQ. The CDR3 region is CASSQENHPGNTGELFF. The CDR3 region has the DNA TGTGCCAGCAGCCAAGAGAACCACCCAGGCAACACCGGGGAGCTGTTTTTT.

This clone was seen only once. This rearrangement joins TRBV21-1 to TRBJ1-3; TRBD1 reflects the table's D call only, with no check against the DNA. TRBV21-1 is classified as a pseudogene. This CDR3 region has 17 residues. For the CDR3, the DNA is TGTGCCAGCAGCAATTCAACAGGGGCCGACTCTGGAAACACCATATATTTT. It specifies CASSNSTGADSGNTIYF.

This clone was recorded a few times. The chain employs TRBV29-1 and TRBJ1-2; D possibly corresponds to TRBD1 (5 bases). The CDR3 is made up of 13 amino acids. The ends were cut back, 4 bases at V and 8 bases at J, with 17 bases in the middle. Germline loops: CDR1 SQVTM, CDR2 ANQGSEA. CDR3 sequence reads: CSVADSKRIGYTF. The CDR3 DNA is TGCAGCGTTGCCGACAGTAAAAGGATAGGCTACACCTTC.

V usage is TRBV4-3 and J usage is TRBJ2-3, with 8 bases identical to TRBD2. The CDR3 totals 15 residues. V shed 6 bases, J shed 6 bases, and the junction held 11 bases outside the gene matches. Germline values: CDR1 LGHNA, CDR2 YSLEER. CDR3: CASSLGAGGADTQYF. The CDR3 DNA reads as TGCGCCAGCAGTCTCGGGGCGGGGGGTGCGGATACGCAGTATTTT.

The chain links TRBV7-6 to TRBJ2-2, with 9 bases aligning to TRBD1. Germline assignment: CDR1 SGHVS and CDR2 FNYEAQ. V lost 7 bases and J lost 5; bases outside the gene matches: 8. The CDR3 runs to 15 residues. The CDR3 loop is CASNLWTGETGELFF. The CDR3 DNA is TGTGCCAGCAACCTCTGGACAGGGGAAACCGGGGAGCTGTTTTTT.

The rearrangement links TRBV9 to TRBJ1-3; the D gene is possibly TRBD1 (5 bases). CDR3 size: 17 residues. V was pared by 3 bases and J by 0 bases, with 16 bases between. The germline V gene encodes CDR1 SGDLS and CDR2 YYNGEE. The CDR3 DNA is TGTGCCAGCAGCGCCCCCGGAGCAGGGTTCTCTGGAAACACCATATATTTT. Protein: CASSAPGAGFSGNTIYF.

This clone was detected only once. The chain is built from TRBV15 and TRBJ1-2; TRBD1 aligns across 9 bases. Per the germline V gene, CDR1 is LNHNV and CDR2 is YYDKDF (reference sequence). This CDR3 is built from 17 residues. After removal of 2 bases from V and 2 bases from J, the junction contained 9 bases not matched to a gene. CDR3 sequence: CATSRRPGQGANYGYTF. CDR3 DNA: TGTGCCACCAGCAGAAGACCGGGACAGGGAGCCAACTATGGCTACACCTTC.

CDR3 nucleotide sequence: TGTGCCAGCAGCGTAGTAGGAGGACAGGGGAGAACAGATACGCAGTATTTT. It is translated as CASSVVGGQGRTDTQYF. This chain connects TRBV9 to TRBJ2-3; 9 nucleotides line up with TRBD1. CDR3 size: 17 residues. CDR1 and CDR2 from the germline V gene are SGDLS and YYNGEE. Trimming at V came to 0 bases and at J to 3 bases, leaving 8 bases not matched to a gene.

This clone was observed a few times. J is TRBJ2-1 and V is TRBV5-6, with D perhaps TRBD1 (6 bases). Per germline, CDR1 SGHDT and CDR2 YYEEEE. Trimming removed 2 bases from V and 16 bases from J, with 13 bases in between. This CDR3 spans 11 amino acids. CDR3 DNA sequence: TGTGCCAGCAGCTTTTGGGCAGGGGAATTCTTC. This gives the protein CASSFWAGEFF.

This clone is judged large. The CDR3 sequence: CASSSRDRTDTQYF. Here the CDR3 DNA reads TGTGCCAGCAGCTCTCGGGACCGCACAGATACGCAGTATTTT. The chain couples TRBV7-8 to TRBJ2-3; either TRBD1 or TRBD2 may fit D (5 bases each). Germline assignment: CDR1 SGHVS and CDR2 FQNEAQ. The CDR3 has 14 residues. Between the trimmed V and J ends, which lost 4 bases and 1 base, there was a span of 9 bases.

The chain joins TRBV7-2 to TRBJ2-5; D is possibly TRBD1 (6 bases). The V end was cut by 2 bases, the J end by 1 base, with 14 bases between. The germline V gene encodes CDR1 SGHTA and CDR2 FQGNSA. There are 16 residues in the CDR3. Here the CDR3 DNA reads TGTGCCAGCAGCTTAAGCACAGGGCTAGGCCAAGAGACCCAGTACTTC. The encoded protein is CASSLSTGLGQETQYF.

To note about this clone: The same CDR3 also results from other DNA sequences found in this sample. The CDR3 nucleotides read TGTGCCAGCAGCTTAACTGGAGACAGCTACAATGAGCAGTTCTTC. Protein sequence: CASSLTGDSYNEQFF. The V and J genes are TRBV7-3 and TRBJ2-1, with TRBD1 as a possible D gene (5 bases). V lost 0 bases and J lost 3, with 9 bases in between. The CDR3 loop spans 15 amino acids. Germline assignment: CDR1 SGHTA and CDR2 FQGTGA.

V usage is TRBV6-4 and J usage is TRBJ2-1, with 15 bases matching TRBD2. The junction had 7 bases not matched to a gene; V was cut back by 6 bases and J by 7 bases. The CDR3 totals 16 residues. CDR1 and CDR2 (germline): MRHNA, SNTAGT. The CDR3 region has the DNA TGTGCCAGCAGCGATGGACTAGCGGGGGGGAGGAATGAGCAGTTCTTC. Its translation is CASSDGLAGGRNEQFF.

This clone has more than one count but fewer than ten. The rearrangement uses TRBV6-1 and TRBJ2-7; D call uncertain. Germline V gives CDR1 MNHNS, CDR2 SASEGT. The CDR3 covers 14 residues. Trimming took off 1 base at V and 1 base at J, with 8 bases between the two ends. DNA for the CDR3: TGTGCCAGCAGTGAAGGGCCGGCTTCCTACGAGCAGTACTTC. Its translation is CASSEGPASYEQYF.

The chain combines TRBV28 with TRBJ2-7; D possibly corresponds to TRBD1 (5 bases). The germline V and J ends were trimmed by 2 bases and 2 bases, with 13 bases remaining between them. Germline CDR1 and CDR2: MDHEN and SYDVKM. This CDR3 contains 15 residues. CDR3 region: CASSLPNRLAYEQYF. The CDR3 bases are TGTGCCAGCAGTTTACCTAACAGGTTGGCCTACGAGCAGTACTTC.

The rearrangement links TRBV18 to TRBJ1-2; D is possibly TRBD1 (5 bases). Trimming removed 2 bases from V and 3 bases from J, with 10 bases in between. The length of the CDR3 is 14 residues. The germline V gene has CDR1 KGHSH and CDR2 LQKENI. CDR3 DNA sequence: TGTGCCAGCTCACCAGAGACAGACCACTATGGCTACACCTTC. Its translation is CASSPETDHYGYTF.

CDR3 DNA sequence: TGCGCCAGCAGCCAAGTTGCCAGCTATGGCTACACCTTC. It codes for CASSQVASYGYTF. The chain employs TRBV4-3 and TRBJ1-2, with D hard to call. V lost 1 base, J lost 4 bases, and 7 bases lay in between. This CDR3 has 13 amino acids. CDR1 is LGHNA, CDR2 YSLEER, per germline.

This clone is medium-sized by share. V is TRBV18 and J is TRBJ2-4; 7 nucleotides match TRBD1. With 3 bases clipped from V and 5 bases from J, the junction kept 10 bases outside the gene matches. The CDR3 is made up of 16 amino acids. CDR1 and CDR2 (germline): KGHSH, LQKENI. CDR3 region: CASSPFVGTVQNIQYF. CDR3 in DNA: TGTGCCAGCTCACCGTTTGTGGGGACAGTACAAAACATTCAGTACTTC.

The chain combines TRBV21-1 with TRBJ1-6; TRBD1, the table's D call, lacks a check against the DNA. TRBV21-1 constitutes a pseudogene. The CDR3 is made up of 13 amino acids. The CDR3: CASGQGLGSPLHF. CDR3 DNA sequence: TGTGCCAGCGGACAGGGACTTGGTTCACCCCTCCACTTT.

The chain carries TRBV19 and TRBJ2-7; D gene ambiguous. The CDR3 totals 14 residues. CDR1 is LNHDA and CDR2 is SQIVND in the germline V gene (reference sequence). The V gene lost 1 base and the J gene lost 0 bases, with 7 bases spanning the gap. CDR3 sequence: CASSIGGNSYEQYF. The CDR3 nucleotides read TGTGCCAGTAGTATAGGTGGCAACTCCTACGAGCAGTACTTC.